The next 2 T cell receptor beta chains were all read from a single sample in a study of blood T cells in healthy people across ages. It was with a sample-barcoded 5' primer and a J-beta primer mix that a second PCR of about 6 to 12 cycles was run. TCRdb re-derived calls from the 5' RACE reads in MiXCR, one entry per CDR3 protein. This repertoire shows approximately 350,000 distinct CDR3 sequences, roughly half found once; its top ten account for under 65%. Sequenced: blood. Source of these receptors: a man aged 60 to 69 in good health.

The J gene is TRBJ2-3, the V gene TRBV6-5; 9 nucleotides align to TRBD2. The CDR3 runs 15 residues. Germline lookup yields CDR1 MNHEY and CDR2 SVGAGI. J gave up 4 bases and V 2 bases, and 4 bases lay outside the gene matches. The CDR3: CASSYNGGGADTQYF. The CDR3 bases are TGTGCCAGCAGTTACAACGGCGGGGGGGCAGATACGCAGTATTTT.

The CDR3 is CAISGGDFNEQYF. The CDR3 region has the DNA TGTGCCATCAGTGGTGGGGATTTCAACGAGCAGTACTTC. The V gene is TRBV10-3, the J gene TRBJ2-7; no clear D. Trimming took 4 bases from V and 5 from J, leaving 12 bases between them. CDR3 length: 13 amino acids. Germline assignment: CDR1 ENHRY and CDR2 SYGVKD.